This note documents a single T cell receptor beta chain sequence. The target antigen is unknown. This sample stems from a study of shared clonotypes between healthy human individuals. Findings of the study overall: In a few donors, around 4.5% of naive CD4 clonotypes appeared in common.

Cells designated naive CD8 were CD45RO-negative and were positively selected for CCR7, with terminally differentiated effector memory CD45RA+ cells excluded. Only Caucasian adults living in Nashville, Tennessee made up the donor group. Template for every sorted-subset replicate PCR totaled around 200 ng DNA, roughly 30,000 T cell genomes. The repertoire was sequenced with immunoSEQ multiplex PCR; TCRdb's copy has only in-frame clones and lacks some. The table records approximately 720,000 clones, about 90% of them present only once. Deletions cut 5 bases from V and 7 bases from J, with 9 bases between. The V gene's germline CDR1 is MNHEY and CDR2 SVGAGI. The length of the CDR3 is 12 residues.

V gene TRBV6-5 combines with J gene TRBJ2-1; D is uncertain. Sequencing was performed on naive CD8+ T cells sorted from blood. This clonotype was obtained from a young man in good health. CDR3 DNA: TGTGCCAGCAGTCCCTCTTTGAATGAGCAGTTCTTC. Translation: CASSPSLNEQFF.